This T cell receptor (beta chain) derives from a study of cytomegalovirus exposure and HLA in healthy donors. On the study more broadly: Earlier work reported 90 million to 120 million unique TCR beta sequences from about 190 million T cells.

13 Jbeta primers and 60 Vbeta primers were used for the PCR. As originally analysed: Among the unique TCR beta chains that a later analysis counted, around 82 million in all, roughly 9.9 million were shared. The repertoire was sequenced with immunoSEQ multiplex PCR; TCRdb's copy has only in-frame clones and lacks some. V and J calls and clone size are as listed in that table; D and trimming were resolved from the DNA. Of roughly 150,000 clones listed, 75% to 90% are singletons. Study-wide results and limits: Analysis was carried out at a later point, and it linked a missense DCLRE1C variant to TCR beta V- and J-gene trimming. Earlier analysis found most TCR beta V segments productive about 87% or about 30% of the time.

Trimming removed 6 bases from V and 3 bases from J; junction bases left unmatched: 9. Germline V lookup: CDR1 MDHEN, CDR2 SYDVKM. The CDR3 has 16 amino acids. As to this clone: Antigen specificity is unknown.

Material: PBMCs. The rearrangement links TRBV28 to TRBJ1-5; 9 nucleotides align to TRBD1. The clonotype originates from a woman younger than 30 in good health and CMV-seronegative. The CDR3 DNA reads as TGTGCCAGCAGAGGAACGACAGGGGGAGTCAATCAGCCCCAGCATTTT. This codes for CASRGTTGGVNQPQHF.